These 21 T cell receptor beta chains originate from one sample sequenced in a study of T cells in Graves' hyperthyroidism and ophthalmopathy. Using RNA transcripts as the source, TCR beta CDR3 regions were amplified. With the HTBI primer set, the TCR CDR3 went through a first round of RT-PCR. Each CDR3 protein gets one entry after TCRdb re-called the multiplex PCR reads with MiXCR. The table shows under 300,000 distinct CDR3 sequences, with roughly an eighth occurring only once. The sequencing sample was made of blood. These receptor sequences come from a woman in her thirties or forties with Graves' hyperthyroidism.

The table lists this clonotype with many counts. The chain uses TRBV11-3 and TRBJ2-3; D perhaps matches TRBD2 (6 bases). Looked up from germline, CDR1 is SGHNT and CDR2 is YENEEA. The CDR3 totals 14 residues. V gave up 5 bases and J gave up 2 bases, with 11 bases separating them. The CDR3 DNA sequence: TGTGCCAGCAGCCCGCGGGGAACCACAGATACGCAGTATTTT. This translates into CASSPRGTTDTQYF.

This clonotype has a handful of counts. The chain is built from TRBV4-1 and TRBJ2-5; either TRBD1 or TRBD2 may fit D (5 bases each). Germline CDR1 is MGHRA and CDR2 is YSYEKL. The V end lost 2 bases, the J end lost 5 bases, and 18 bases lay between the germline ends. The CDR3 runs to 16 residues. The CDR3 region has the DNA TGCGCCAGCAGCCAAATCGGGACCCGGGGCAGGGAGACCCAGTACTTC. Amino acid sequence: CASSQIGTRGRETQYF.

This clonotype was seen repeatedly, ten times or more. The chain links TRBV29-1 to TRBJ2-1; 10 bases fit TRBD1. V dropped 6 bases and J dropped 8; count of bases not matched to a gene: 13. Looked up from germline, CDR1 is SQVTM and CDR2 is ANQGSEA. The CDR3 runs to 15 residues. CDR3 amino acids: CSVERTGGSRDEQFF. DNA for the CDR3: TGCAGCGTAGAAAGGACAGGGGGTAGTAGGGATGAGCAGTTCTTC.

At least ten counts were recorded for this clonotype. The chain employs TRBV2 and TRBJ1-3; unclear D gene. The CDR3 contains 12 residues. Trimming took 7 bases from V and 1 from J, leaving 5 bases between them. Germline CDR1 and CDR2: SNHLY and FYNNEI. The CDR3 region has the DNA TGTGCCAGCACAACGTCTGGAAACACCATATATTTT. It is translated as CASTTSGNTIYF.

This clonotype was seen ten or more times. The rearrangement uses TRBV3-1 and TRBJ2-7; 10 nucleotides line up with TRBD2. This CDR3 contains 16 residues. Trimming removed 4 bases from V and 2 bases from J; junction bases left unmatched: 8. Germline CDR1 and CDR2: LGHDT and YNNKEL (reference sequence). Here the CDR3 DNA reads TGTGCCAGCAGCCCGCGGACTAGCGGTATTGCCTACGAGCAGTACTTC. Its translation is CASSPRTSGIAYEQYF.

This clonotype was seen many times. The rearrangement joins TRBV7-9 to TRBJ2-1; 8 positions match TRBD2. CDR3 length: 16 residues. Unmatched junction bases numbered 7, after V lost 6 bases and J lost 0 bases. In germline, CDR1 is SEHNR, CDR2 FQNEAQ (reference sequence). As DNA, the CDR3 is TGTGCCAGCAGACTTCAACGGGGGGGCTCCTACAATGAGCAGTTCTTC. Translating it yields CASRLQRGGSYNEQFF.

This clonotype was observed many times. This chain connects TRBV12-3 or TRBV12-4 to TRBJ2-5; the match to TRBD1 covers 9 bases. Trimming took 3 bases from V and 5 from J; bases not matched to a gene: 10. CDR3 length equals 16 residues. The CDR3 region has the DNA TGTGCCAGCAGTTTCCAACCCGGGACAGGGAGTGAGACCCAGTACTTC. Translating it yields CASSFQPGTGSETQYF.

Ten or more counts support this clonotype. The V gene is TRBV29-1, the J gene TRBJ1-1; no clear D. The V end was cut by 7 bases, the J end by 4 bases, with 10 bases between. Germline CDR1 reads SQVTM; CDR2 reads ANQGSEA. The CDR3 totals 11 residues. This CDR3 reads CSAHFSTEAFF. The DNA for the CDR3 is TGCAGCGCGCACTTTTCCACTGAAGCTTTCTTT.

There are many counts of this clonotype. The V call is TRBV5-4, the J call TRBJ2-5; 12 nucleotides match TRBD2. Germline loops: CDR1 SGHNT, CDR2 YYREEE (reference sequence). Trimming removed 4 bases from V and 4 bases from J; junction bases left unmatched: 2. The CDR3 extends over 14 amino acids. CDR3 amino acids: CASSRGLAGETQYF. CDR3 in DNA: TGTGCCAGCAGCCGGGGACTAGCGGGAGAGACCCAGTACTTC.

This chain links TRBV7-2 with TRBJ1-3; D call uncertain. Germline V CDR1 and CDR2: SGHTA, FQGNSA. The CDR3 has 14 amino acids. Trimming shortened V by 2 bases and J by 4 bases, and 9 bases separated the two germline ends. This CDR3 is CASSLPGTGNTIYF. For the CDR3, the DNA is TGTGCCAGCAGCTTACCGGGTACGGGAAACACCATATATTTT.

The rearrangement joins TRBV3-1 to TRBJ2-7, with 7 positions matching TRBD2. The CDR3 is 13 residues long. V dropped 3 bases and J dropped 6; count of bases not matched to a gene: 5. CDR1 LGHDT and CDR2 YNNKEL come from the germline V gene (reference sequence). CDR3 coding DNA: TGTGCCAGCAGCCAGTGGCCGGGAGGCGAGCAGTACTTC. Translation: CASSQWPGGEQYF.

This clonotype has only a few counts. The rearrangement uses TRBV12-5 and TRBJ2-5; 9 bases map to TRBD2. V was clipped by 1 base and J by 5 bases; unmatched bases: 5. The germline gives CDR1 LGHNT, CDR2 FRNRAP. This CDR3 is 15 amino acids long. This CDR3 is CASGLGTSEPETQYF. The DNA of the CDR3 is TGTGCTAGTGGTTTGGGGACTAGCGAACCCGAGACCCAGTACTTC.

Many counts were recorded for this clonotype. The chain is built from TRBV29-1 and TRBJ2-3; D perhaps matches TRBD2 (6 bases). Trimming removed 7 bases from V and 4 bases from J, with 12 bases in between. Germline values: CDR1 SQVTM, CDR2 ANQGSEA. The CDR3 consists of 12 residues. The CDR3 nucleotides read TGCAGCGGGGAGGAGGAAGCAGATACGCAGTATTTT. Its protein product is CSGEEEADTQYF.

This clonotype was counted ten times or more. J is TRBJ1-3 and V is TRBV20-1; 7 nucleotides match TRBD1. Germline CDR1 DFQATT, CDR2 SNEGSKA (reference sequence). The CDR3 contains 14 residues. J was trimmed by 4 bases and V by 4 bases; bases with no gene match: 7. CDR3 amino acids: CSAIDRVNGNTIYF. The CDR3, as DNA: TGCAGTGCTATTGACAGGGTTAACGGAAACACCATATATTTT.

The chain has TRBV2 and TRBJ2-7; D gene ambiguous. CDR3 size: 13 residues. Germline V CDR1 and CDR2: SNHLY, FYNNEI. The germline V and J ends were trimmed by 2 bases and 3 bases, with 8 bases remaining between them. In DNA form, the CDR3 reads TGTGCCAGCAGTGAATTTAAAGACTACGAGCAGTACTTC. Amino acid sequence: CASSEFKDYEQYF.

The chain joins TRBV7-2 to TRBJ2-2, with D possibly matching TRBD2 (5 bases). V dropped 1 base and J dropped 8 bases, with 11 bases sitting between them. The germline CDR1 and CDR2 sequences are SGHTA and FQGNSA. This CDR3 spans 14 amino acids. CDR3 sequence reads: CASSLEAAGGELFF. Here the CDR3 DNA reads TGTGCCAGCAGCTTAGAAGCGGCGGGTGGGGAGCTGTTTTTT.

In this sample, this clonotype turned up a few times. V usage is TRBV7-8 and J usage is TRBJ2-5; D unresolved. V dropped 7 bases and J dropped 3 bases, with 21 bases sitting between them. The CDR3 length is 16 residues. CDR1 SGHVS and CDR2 FQNEAQ come from the germline V gene. The DNA for the CDR3 is TGTGCCAGCACCCCAACCTGGGGATGGCGAAAAGAGACCCAGTACTTC. Protein product: CASTPTWGWRKETQYF. The full variable domain, completed using reference TRBV7-8 and TRBJ2-5, is GAGVSQSPRYKVAKRGQDVALRCDPISGHVSLFWYQQALGQGPEFLTYFQNEAQLDKSGLPSDRFFAERPEGSVSTLKIQRTQQEDSAVYLCASTPTWGWRKETQYFGPGTRLLVL.

This clonotype was seen only a few times. The gene calls are TRBV20-1 and TRBJ2-5, with TRBD2 identical over 11 bases. CDR1 and CDR2 from the germline V gene are DFQATT and SNEGSKA (reference sequence). The CDR3 has 17 amino acids. V dropped 0 bases and J dropped 5; count of bases not matched to a gene: 11. The CDR3 coding sequence is TGCAGTGCTAGAGATCTAGCGGGAGGCCACAAGCAGGAGACCCAGTACTTC. Translation gives CSARDLAGGHKQETQYF.

This clonotype was found many times. This chain connects TRBV27 to TRBJ2-5; 11 bases map to TRBD1. Losses at the gene ends were 4 bases for V and 6 bases for J; bases not matched to a gene: 4. Looked up from germline, CDR1 is MNHEY and CDR2 is SMNVEV (reference sequence). The CDR3 extends over 14 amino acids. CDR3 in amino acids: CASSSGTGGKTQYF. As DNA, the CDR3 is TGTGCCAGCAGTTCCGGGACAGGGGGAAAGACCCAGTACTTC.

This clonotype has at least ten counts. The chain is built from TRBV7-2 and TRBJ2-5; either TRBD1 or TRBD2 may fit D (5 bases each). The germline CDR1 and CDR2 sequences are SGHTA and FQGNSA. The V gene lost 7 bases and the J gene lost 2 bases, with 17 bases spanning the gap. The CDR3 runs 15 residues. The DNA for the CDR3 is TGTGCCAGCACCAACGGAGGACAACCACAAGAGACCCAGTACTTC. Translated, it gives CASTNGGQPQETQYF.

V usage is TRBV27 and J usage is TRBJ1-5; 10 nucleotides line up with TRBD1. The CDR3 loop spans 16 amino acids. With 4 bases clipped from V and 6 bases from J, the junction kept 9 bases outside the gene matches. The germline V gene encodes CDR1 MNHEY and CDR2 SMNVEV (reference sequence). The CDR3 loop is CASSSSTGGKAQPQHF. The DNA of the CDR3 is TGTGCCAGCAGTTCCTCGACAGGGGGCAAAGCTCAGCCCCAGCATTTT.